Listed here are 28 T cell receptor beta chains from one sample, sequenced in a study of OX40 agonist ivuxolimab in advanced cancers. Library prep was done by the immunoSEQ multiplex PCR assay. Imported from immuneACCESS, the table was reduced by TCRdb to in-frame sequences with V and J called. These copies leave out some clones; in studies compared against another copy, an unresolved V gene accounts for under half, and the cause of the remainder is not known. This sample has some 86,000 clones in its table, and about 85% of those were observed once. Around 3.8% of the sample is taken by the ten largest. The sequencing used CD4+ or CD8+ T cells sorted from blood, collected in a trial of the OX40 agonist ivuxolimab. All receptors derive from an adult with an advanced solid tumor such as melanoma, head and neck, liver or kidney cancer.

This clone has only one observation. The chain is built from TRBV6-9 and TRBJ1-2; TRBD1 matches at 7 bases. J gave up 5 bases and V 7 bases, and 7 bases lay outside the gene matches. The germline V gene has CDR1 MNHGY and CDR2 SVAAGI. The length of the CDR3 is 13 residues. In DNA form, the CDR3 reads TGTGCCAGCAAAAGGGGGCGGAGGTATGGCTACACCTTC. Residues: CASKRGRRYGYTF.

The chain combines TRBV11-3 with TRBJ1-1; D not certain. The germline gives CDR1 SGHNT, CDR2 YENEEA. The CDR3 sequence is 18 residues long. V was trimmed by 0 bases and J by 5 bases, leaving 22 bases between them. The DNA of the CDR3 is TGTGCCAGCAGCTTAGATAGGATTGGAAAGGCCCTGAGGACTGAAGCTTTCTTT. It codes for CASSLDRIGKALRTEAFF. The full variable domain, completed using reference TRBV11-3 and TRBJ1-1, is EAGVVQSPRYKIIEKKQPVAFWCNPISGHNTLYWYLQNLGQGPELLIRYENEEAVDDSQLPKDRFSAERLKGVDSTLKIQPAELGDSAVYLCASSLDRIGKALRTEAFFGQGTRLTVV.

The V gene is TRBV6-5, the J gene TRBJ1-1, with D perhaps matching TRBD1 (5 bases). The germline V gene has CDR1 MNHEY and CDR2 SVGAGI. The germline V and J ends were trimmed by 5 bases and 4 bases, with 14 bases remaining between them. This CDR3 comprises 14 residues. This CDR3 reads CASSPQLGVTEAFF. Written as DNA, the CDR3 is TGTGCCAGCAGTCCTCAACTGGGGGTCACTGAAGCTTTCTTT.

Here the CDR3 reads CASSQVDRQETQYF. The CDR3 region has the DNA TGCGCCAGCAGCCAAGTGGACAGACAAGAGACCCAGTACTTC. The chain carries TRBV4-1 and TRBJ2-5, with D perhaps matching TRBD1 (6 bases). V was cut by 1 base and J by 2 bases, with 8 bases left in between. CDR3 size: 14 residues. The germline gives CDR1 MGHRA, CDR2 YSYEKL.

The J gene is TRBJ1-6, the V gene TRBV11-2; possible D gene TRBD1, 6 bases. V lost 2 bases and J 5 bases, leaving 10 bases between the germline ends. CDR3 length: 15 residues. CDR1 is SGHAT and CDR2 is FQNNGV in the germline V gene. CDR3: CASSLTGTDNSPLHF. CDR3 coding DNA: TGTGCCAGCAGCTTAACAGGGACGGATAATTCACCCCTCCACTTT.

This sequence joins TRBV6-5 and TRBJ1-2; 7 bases match TRBD1. With 5 bases clipped from V and 6 bases from J, the junction kept 9 bases outside the gene matches. The CDR3 contains 14 residues. Germline CDR1 and CDR2: MNHEY and SVGAGI. The CDR3 spells CASSAQGGGNGYTF. In DNA, the CDR3 is TGTGCCAGCAGTGCCCAAGGAGGGGGCAATGGCTACACCTTC.

V and J are TRBV4-2 and TRBJ2-7; 12 nucleotides agree with TRBD2. This CDR3 is built from 18 residues. V shed 0 bases and J 4 bases; nucleotides not matched to a gene: 10. CDR1 and CDR2 (germline): LGHNA, YNFKEQ. This CDR3 is CASSQDSPWTSGTYEQYF. DNA of the CDR3: TGTGCCAGCAGCCAAGATTCCCCCTGGACTAGCGGGACATACGAGCAGTACTTC.

There are a few counts of this clone. This chain connects TRBV28 to TRBJ1-5; 8 bases map to TRBD1. CDR3 length: 17 residues. With V trimmed by 2 bases and J by 5 bases, 11 bases remained unmatched. From germline, CDR1 is MDHEN and CDR2 SYDVKM. DNA of the CDR3: TGTGCCAGCAGTTTACCCAATACAGGGGGGTTATATCAGCCCCAGCATTTT. Protein: CASSLPNTGGLYQPQHF.

V gene TRBV2 combines with J gene TRBJ2-7; possible D gene TRBD1, 5 bases. The germline gives CDR1 SNHLY, CDR2 FYNNEI. This CDR3 has 13 residues. V dropped 6 bases and J dropped 0 bases, with 9 bases sitting between them. CDR3 in DNA: TGTGCCAGCAGAACGACAGACTCCTACGAGCAGTACTTC. This encodes CASRTTDSYEQYF.

The chain carries TRBV27 and TRBJ2-7; 13 bases line up with TRBD2. The V and J ends lost 3 bases and 6 bases, in that order; junction bases with no gene match: 2. Germline V CDR1 and CDR2: MNHEY, SMNVEV (reference sequence). CDR3 length: 14 residues. The DNA of the CDR3 is TGTGCCAGCAGTTTCGGGACTAGCGGGATCGAGCAGTACTTC. The encoded protein is CASSFGTSGIEQYF.

The chain has TRBV20-1 and TRBJ2-3; the D is unclear. V was trimmed by 5 bases and J by 9 bases, leaving 12 bases between them. CDR3 length equals 11 residues. In germline, CDR1 is DFQATT, CDR2 SNEGSKA (reference sequence). CDR3 amino acids: CSALISRTQYF. In DNA form, the CDR3 reads TGCAGTGCTTTGATCAGTCGGACGCAGTATTTT.

The chain links TRBV19 to TRBJ2-1, with TRBD2 matching over 14 bases. This CDR3 spans 18 amino acids. Germline values: CDR1 LNHDA, CDR2 SQIVND (reference sequence). Trimming cost V 5 bases and J 5 bases; bases outside gene matches: 11. The CDR3 sequence is CASSRIVGTSGRDNEQFF. CDR3 nucleotide sequence: TGTGCCAGTAGTCGGATAGTGGGGACTAGCGGGAGAGACAATGAGCAGTTCTTC.

This clone was seen only a few times. The chain employs TRBV27 and TRBJ2-3; no definite D call. Germline assignment: CDR1 MNHEY and CDR2 SMNVEV (reference sequence). This CDR3 comprises 14 residues. V gave up 6 bases and J gave up 2 bases, with 12 bases separating them. DNA for the CDR3: TGTGCCAGCAGCACAGCTCGGTTCACAGATACGCAGTATTTT. The encoded protein is CASSTARFTDTQYF.

The chain combines TRBV11-1 with TRBJ2-7; D is undetermined. V lost 3 bases and J lost 4, with 10 bases in between. Germline assignment: CDR1 SGHAT and CDR2 FQDESV (reference sequence). The CDR3 spans 13 residues. CDR3 loop: CASSFMGWYEQYF. CDR3 bases: TGTGCCAGCAGCTTCATGGGGTGGTACGAGCAGTACTTC. Filled out from reference TRBV11-1 and TRBJ2-7, the complete variable domain reads EAEVAQSPRYKITEKSQAVAFWCDPISGHATLYWYRQILGQGPELLVQFQDESVVDDSQLPKDRFSAERLKGVDSTLKIQPAELGDSAMYLCASSFMGWYEQYFGPGTRLTVT.

The V call is TRBV7-2, the J call TRBJ2-2, with TRBD2 matching 10 bases. The germline V gene has CDR1 SGHTA and CDR2 FQGNSA. The CDR3 is made up of 17 amino acids. V trimming: 3 bases; J trimming: 3 bases; junction bases outside the gene matches: 7. The CDR3 reads CASSFRRTSGHTGELFF. CDR3 coding DNA: TGTGCCAGCAGCTTTAGAAGGACTAGCGGTCACACCGGGGAGCTGTTTTTT.

This clone appeared once. This chain links TRBV27 with TRBJ2-1, with TRBD1 as a possible D gene (6 bases). The CDR3 consists of 14 residues. V was trimmed by 5 bases and J by 3 bases, leaving 11 bases between them. Germline V lookup: CDR1 MNHEY, CDR2 SMNVEV (reference sequence). This CDR3 is CASSPDRSYNEQFF. CDR3 DNA sequence: TGTGCCAGCAGTCCCGACAGGAGCTACAATGAGCAGTTCTTC.

This rearrangement joins TRBV11-3 to TRBJ2-1; D gene ambiguous. The CDR3 extends over 13 amino acids. Per the germline V gene, CDR1 is SGHNT and CDR2 is YENEEA. Trimming removed 5 bases from V and 5 bases from J, with 10 bases in between. The CDR3 bases are TGTGCCAGCAGCCTGCGTCTACACAATGAGCAGTTCTTC. This encodes CASSLRLHNEQFF.

This sequence joins TRBV6-5 and TRBJ2-4; tentatively, D is TRBD1 (6 bases). The V gene's germline CDR1 is MNHEY and CDR2 SVGAGI. This CDR3 is built from 15 residues. V lost 1 base, J lost 2 bases, and 9 bases lay in between. The CDR3 coding sequence is TGTGCCAGCAGTTACTTTACAGGGACCAAAAACATTCAGTACTTC. Its translation: CASSYFTGTKNIQYF.

This sequence joins TRBV4-1 and TRBJ1-5; D uncertain. The germline CDR1 and CDR2 sequences are MGHRA and YSYEKL. The CDR3 is 14 residues long. Trimming cost V 1 base and J 5 bases, with 9 bases left between them. CDR3 DNA: TGCGCCAGCAGCCAAGTGTTTTTGGATCAGCCCCAGCATTTT. It yields the protein CASSQVFLDQPQHF.

The chain recombines TRBV4-3 with TRBJ2-4; D assignment may be TRBD1 or TRBD2 (5 bases each). Germline V lookup: CDR1 LGHNA, CDR2 YSLEER. The CDR3 extends over 17 amino acids. Trimming removed 1 base from V and 2 bases from J, with 15 bases in between. CDR3 coding DNA: TGCGCCAGCAGCCAAGGTTGGGGACGGGAATCCAAAAACATTCAGTACTTC. Its protein product is CASSQGWGRESKNIQYF.

This clone has only one observation. This chain uses TRBV7-8 with TRBJ1-2, with D maybe TRBD1 (5 bases). The CDR3 totals 16 residues. The germline V and J ends were trimmed by 6 bases and 4 bases, with 21 bases remaining between them. Germline CDR1 SGHVS, CDR2 FQNEAQ. CDR3 loop: CASSFGARRKSYGYTF. The CDR3 nucleotides read TGTGCCAGCAGTTTTGGGGCGAGGAGGAAAAGCTATGGCTACACCTTC.

V gene TRBV11-1 combines with J gene TRBJ2-7; maybe TRBD1 (5 bases). The CDR3 spans 13 residues. In germline, CDR1 is SGHAT, CDR2 FQDESV (reference sequence). Between the trimmed V and J ends, which lost 1 base and 5 bases, there was a span of 9 bases. The CDR3 region is CASSLGLRDEQYF. The CDR3, as DNA: TGTGCCAGCAGCTTAGGCCTCAGGGACGAGCAGTACTTC.

This chain joins TRBV19 and TRBJ2-1, with 8 bases identical to TRBD1. V was clipped by 10 bases and J by 3 bases; unmatched bases: 5. The length of the CDR3 is 13 residues. Germline CDR1 and CDR2: LNHDA and SQIVND (reference sequence). The CDR3 DNA is TGTGCCACCTCGGACAGGGACTACAATGAGCAGTTCTTC. Translation: CATSDRDYNEQFF.

The chain carries TRBV28 and TRBJ2-1; 10 nucleotides line up with TRBD1. The CDR3 sequence is 13 residues long. V lost 8 bases and J lost 6; bases outside the gene matches: 4. Germline V gene lookup returns CDR1 MDHEN and CDR2 SYDVKM. As DNA, the CDR3 is TGTGCCAGCCGCGGACAGGGGGGCAATGAGCAGTTCTTC. Its protein product is CASRGQGGNEQFF.

The chain links TRBV30 to TRBJ1-6; D may be TRBD1 (5 bases). The CDR3 is made up of 13 amino acids. From germline, CDR1 is GTSNPN and CDR2 SVGIG (reference sequence). The germline V and J ends were trimmed by 0 bases and 14 bases, with 14 bases remaining between them. CDR3: CAWSVGRAGSLHF. CDR3 nucleotide sequence: TGTGCCTGGAGTGTTGGCAGGGCCGGATCCCTCCACTTT.

The chain recombines TRBV28 with TRBJ2-2, with TRBD2 matching 8 bases. After removal of 6 bases from V and 7 bases from J, the junction contained 16 bases not matched to a gene. This CDR3 region has 17 residues. CDR1 is MDHEN, CDR2 SYDVKM, per germline. The CDR3 DNA follows: TGTGCCAGCAGCAGGCCCTCCGGGGGGGAGTCGGGCGGGGAGCTGTTTTTT. This encodes CASSRPSGGESGGELFF. Full variable domain (rest looked up from reference TRBV28 and TRBJ2-2): DVKVTQSSRYLVKRTGEKVFLECVQDMDHENMFWYRQDPGLGLRLIYFSYDVKMKEKGDIPEGYSVSREKKERFSLILESASTNQTSMYLCASSRPSGGESGGELFFGEGSRLTVL.

The V call is TRBV19, the J call TRBJ2-7; tentative D call: TRBD2 (6 bases). CDR3 length: 13 residues. Germline-derived CDR1 and CDR2 are LNHDA and SQIVND (reference sequence). Trimming removed 3 bases at V and 1 base at J, with 7 bases between. CDR3 nucleotides: TGTGCCAGTAGTATGGGGAGGTCCTACGAGCAGTACTTC. This gives the protein CASSMGRSYEQYF.

The rearrangement uses TRBV4-1 and TRBJ2-5; no reliable D call. Trimming stripped 0 bases from V and 5 bases from J, with 7 bases between. CDR1 MGHRA and CDR2 YSYEKL come from the germline V gene. The CDR3 spans 13 residues. This CDR3 is CASSQDILETQYF. The CDR3 nucleotides are TGCGCCAGCAGCCAAGATATTCTGGAGACCCAGTACTTC.